A selection of T cell receptor beta chains follows, all from one sample in a study of blood T cell repertoires in COVID-19. Measured with immunoSEQ multiplex PCR; TCRdb has only the in-frame clones, and not every one. This table holds around 46,000 clones, around four fifths found once. Sequenced input: peripheral blood. These receptors all come from an older man with acute or convalescent COVID-19. Both conserved end residues are part of each CDR3. D genes are given only for firm matches. Expanded clones get a size class; other rows say once, few or many, or leave the size out.

d_call,v_call,clone_size,j_call,cdr3_aa,cdr3_nt
TRBD1,TRBV2,-,TRBJ1-5,CASSGTGFQPQHF,TGTGCCAGCAGTGGGACAGGGTTTCAGCCCCAGCATTTT
-,TRBV18,-,TRBJ1-2,CASSPRGDGYTF,TGTGCCAGCTCACCACGCGGTGATGGCTACACCTTC
-,TRBV12-3/TRBV12-4,-,TRBJ2-2,CASSLAPGLVFF,TGTGCCAGCAGTTTAGCGCCAGGGTTGGTGTTTTTT
-,TRBV27,-,TRBJ2-1,CASSLSRDSYNEQFF,TGTGCCAGCAGTTTATCGCGCGACTCCTACAATGAGCAGTTCTTC
TRBD2,TRBV2,-,TRBJ2-3,CASSLAGGSDTQYF,TGTGCCAGCAGTCTAGCGGGAGGGTCAGATACGCAGTATTTT
-,TRBV5-1,-,TRBJ2-5,CASGPLGETQYF,TGCGCCAGCGGTCCCCTCGGAGAGACCCAGTACTTC
-,TRBV6-5,-,TRBJ1-3,CASSTGAYGNTIYF,TGTGCCAGCAGTACGGGAGCCTACGGAAACACCATATATTTT
-,TRBV2,-,TRBJ2-5,CASSVGGGQETQYF,TGTGCCAGCAGTGTTGGAGGGGGCCAGGAGACCCAGTACTTC
-,TRBV4-1,once,TRBJ1-1,CASSQVVVNTEAFF,TGCGCCAGCAGCCAAGTAGTAGTGAACACTGAAGCTTTCTTT
TRBD1,TRBV6-5,once,TRBJ2-7,CASSSEAGTVSYEQYF,TGTGCCAGCAGTTCTGAAGCCGGGACAGTCTCCTACGAGCAGTACTTC
TRBD1,TRBV6-2/TRBV6-3,-,TRBJ1-2,CASSNPGTGEIYGYTF,TGTGCCAGCAGCAACCCGGGGACAGGAGAGATCTATGGCTACACCTTC
TRBD1,TRBV11-2,-,TRBJ2-1,CASSWGTTGGLLF,TGTGCCAGCAGCTGGGGGACAACAGGGGGACTGCTCTTC
TRBD1,TRBV7-2,once,TRBJ1-3,CASSPTGVGNTIYF,TGTGCCAGCAGCCCCACAGGGGTCGGAAACACCATATATTTT
-,TRBV7-8,-,TRBJ1-6,CASSLYRDNSPLHF,TGTGCCAGCAGCTTGTACAGGGATAATTCACCCCTCCACTTT
-,TRBV11-1,-,TRBJ2-6,CASSLLGANVLTF,TGTGCCAGCAGCTTATTAGGGGCCAACGTCCTGACTTTC
TRBD1,TRBV5-6,-,TRBJ1-2,CASSGRDRGRYGYTF,TGTGCCAGCAGCGGACGCGACAGGGGTCGCTATGGCTACACCTTC
-,TRBV14,-,TRBJ1-4,CASSQNPYEKLFF,TGTGCCAGCAGCCAAAATCCGTATGAAAAACTGTTTTTT
TRBD1,TRBV18,few,TRBJ1-1,CASSPSWTGGRTEAFF,TGTGCCAGCTCACCGAGTTGGACAGGGGGCCGGACTGAAGCTTTCTTT
TRBD1,TRBV28,-,TRBJ1-2,CASSLMGTDYGYTF,TGTGCCAGCAGTTTAATGGGGACAGACTATGGCTACACCTTC
-,TRBV6-5,-,TRBJ1-2,CASSPDRTQLGTF,TGTGCCAGCAGTCCAGACAGGACCCAACTAGGGACCTTC
TRBD2,TRBV5-4,-,TRBJ2-1,CASSSSGGLDEQFF,TGTGCCAGCAGCTCTAGCGGGGGGTTGGATGAGCAGTTCTTC
-,TRBV6-5,once,TRBJ2-5,CASGKPAQETQYF,TGTGCCTCCGGGAAGCCTGCACAAGAGACCCAGTACTTC